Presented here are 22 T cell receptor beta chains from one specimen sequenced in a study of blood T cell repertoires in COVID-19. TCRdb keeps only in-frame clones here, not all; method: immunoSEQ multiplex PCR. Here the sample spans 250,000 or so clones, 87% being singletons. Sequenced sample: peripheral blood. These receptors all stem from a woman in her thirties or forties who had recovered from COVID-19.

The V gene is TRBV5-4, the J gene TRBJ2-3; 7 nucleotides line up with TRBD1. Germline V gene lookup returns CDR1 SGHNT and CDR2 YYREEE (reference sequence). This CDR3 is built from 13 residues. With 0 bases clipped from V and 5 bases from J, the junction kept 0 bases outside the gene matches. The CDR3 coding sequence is TGTGCCAGCAGCTTGGACAGGGGAGATACGCAGTATTTT. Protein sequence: CASSLDRGDTQYF.

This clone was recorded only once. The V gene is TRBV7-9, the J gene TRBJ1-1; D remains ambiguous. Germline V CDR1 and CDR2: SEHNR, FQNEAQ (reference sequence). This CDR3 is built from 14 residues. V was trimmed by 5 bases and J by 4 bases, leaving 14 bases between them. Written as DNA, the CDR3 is TGTGCCAGCAGCCCACGAACTACTGTCACTGAAGCTTTCTTT. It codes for CASSPRTTVTEAFF.

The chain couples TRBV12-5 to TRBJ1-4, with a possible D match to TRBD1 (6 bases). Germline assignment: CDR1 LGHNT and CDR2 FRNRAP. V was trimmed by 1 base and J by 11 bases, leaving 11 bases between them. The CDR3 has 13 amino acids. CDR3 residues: CASGLETGGKLFF. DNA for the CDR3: TGTGCTAGTGGTTTGGAGACAGGTGGGAAACTGTTTTTT.

The CDR3 region is CASSLTAASGANVLTF. The DNA for the CDR3 is TGTGCCAGCAGCTTAACCGCGGCCTCTGGGGCCAACGTCCTGACTTTC. The chain couples TRBV7-3 to TRBJ2-6, with unresolved D. V gave up 0 bases and J gave up 0 bases, with 6 bases separating them. This CDR3 spans 16 amino acids. Germline CDR1 is SGHTA and CDR2 is FQGTGA. The variable domain in full, completed from reference TRBV7-3 and TRBJ2-6, reads GAGVSQTPSNKVTEKGKYVELRCDPISGHTALYWYRQSLGQGPEFLIYFQGTGAADDSGLPNDRFFAVRPEGSVSTLKIQRTERGDSAVYLCASSLTAASGANVLTFGAGSRLTVL.

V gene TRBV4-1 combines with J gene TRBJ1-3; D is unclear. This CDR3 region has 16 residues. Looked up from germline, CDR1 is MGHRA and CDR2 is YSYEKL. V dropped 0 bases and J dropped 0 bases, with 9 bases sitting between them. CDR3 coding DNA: TGCGCCAGCAGCCAAGATGTGGCCAACTCTGGAAACACCATATATTTT. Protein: CASSQDVANSGNTIYF.

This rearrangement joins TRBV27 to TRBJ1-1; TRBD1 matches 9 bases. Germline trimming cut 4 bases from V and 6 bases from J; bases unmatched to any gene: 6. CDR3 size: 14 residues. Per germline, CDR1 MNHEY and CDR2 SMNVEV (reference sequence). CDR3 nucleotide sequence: TGTGCCAGCAGTTCCCAGGACAGGGGCCCTGAAGCTTTCTTT. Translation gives CASSSQDRGPEAFF.

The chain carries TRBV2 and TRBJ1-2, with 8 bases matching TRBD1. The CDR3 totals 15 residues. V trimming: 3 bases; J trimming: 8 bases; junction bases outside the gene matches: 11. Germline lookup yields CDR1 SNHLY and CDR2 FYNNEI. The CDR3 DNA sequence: TGTGCCAGCAGTGACGGGACAGGCCCGAATCGGGGCTACACCTTC. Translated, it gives CASSDGTGPNRGYTF.

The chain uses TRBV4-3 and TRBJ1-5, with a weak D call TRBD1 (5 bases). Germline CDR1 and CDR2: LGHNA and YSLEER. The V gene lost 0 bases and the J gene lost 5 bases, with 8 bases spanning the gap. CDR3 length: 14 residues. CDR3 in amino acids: CASSQDAGYQPQHF. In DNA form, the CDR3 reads TGCGCCAGCAGCCAAGATGCAGGGTATCAGCCCCAGCATTTT.

The CDR3 DNA is TGTGCCAGCAGCCGGGGACTAGCGGGGGAAGATACGCAGTATTTT. This gives the protein CASSRGLAGEDTQYF. The chain links TRBV5-4 to TRBJ2-3; 14 bases match TRBD2. V trimming: 4 bases; J trimming: 5 bases; junction bases outside the gene matches: 3. CDR1 and CDR2 (germline): SGHNT, YYREEE (reference sequence). There are 15 residues in the CDR3.

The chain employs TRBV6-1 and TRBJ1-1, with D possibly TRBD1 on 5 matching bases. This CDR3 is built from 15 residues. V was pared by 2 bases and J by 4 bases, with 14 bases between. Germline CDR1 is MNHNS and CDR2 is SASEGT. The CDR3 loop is CASSEWGGGITEAFF. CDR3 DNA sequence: TGTGCCAGCAGTGAATGGGGGGGAGGGATCACTGAAGCTTTCTTT.

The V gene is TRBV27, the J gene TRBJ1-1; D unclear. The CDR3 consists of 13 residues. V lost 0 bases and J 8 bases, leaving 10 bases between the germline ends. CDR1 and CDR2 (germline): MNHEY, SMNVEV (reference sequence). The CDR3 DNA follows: TGTGCCAGCAGTTTATCACGAGGGAGAGAAGCTTTCTTT. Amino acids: CASSLSRGREAFF.

The CDR3 protein is CGSGTQYEQYF. DNA for the CDR3: TGCGGGTCCGGGACACAATACGAGCAGTACTTC. The V call is TRBV10-2, the J call TRBJ2-7; D perhaps matches TRBD1 (6 bases). The CDR3 contains 11 residues. Germline CDR1 WSHSY, CDR2 SAAADI.

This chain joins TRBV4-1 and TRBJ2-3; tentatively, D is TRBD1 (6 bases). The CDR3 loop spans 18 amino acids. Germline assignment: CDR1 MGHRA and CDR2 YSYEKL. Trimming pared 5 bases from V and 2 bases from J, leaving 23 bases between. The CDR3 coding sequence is TGCGCCAGCAGCTCAAGGGCCCAGGGGCGCTTTGCCACAGATACGCAGTATTTT. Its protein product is CASSSRAQGRFATDTQYF.

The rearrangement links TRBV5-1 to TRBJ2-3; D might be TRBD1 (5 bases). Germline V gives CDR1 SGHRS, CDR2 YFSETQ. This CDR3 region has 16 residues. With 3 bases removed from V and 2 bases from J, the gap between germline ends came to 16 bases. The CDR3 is CASSSRTWTYTDTQYF. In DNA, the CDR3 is TGCGCCAGCAGCTCTAGAACATGGACATACACAGATACGCAGTATTTT.

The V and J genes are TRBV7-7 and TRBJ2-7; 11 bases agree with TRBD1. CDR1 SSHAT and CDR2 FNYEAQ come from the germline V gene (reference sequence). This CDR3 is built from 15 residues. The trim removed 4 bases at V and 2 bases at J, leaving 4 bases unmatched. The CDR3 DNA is TGTGCCAGCAGCTCGGGGACAGGGGGGACCTACGAGCAGTACTTC. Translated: CASSSGTGGTYEQYF.

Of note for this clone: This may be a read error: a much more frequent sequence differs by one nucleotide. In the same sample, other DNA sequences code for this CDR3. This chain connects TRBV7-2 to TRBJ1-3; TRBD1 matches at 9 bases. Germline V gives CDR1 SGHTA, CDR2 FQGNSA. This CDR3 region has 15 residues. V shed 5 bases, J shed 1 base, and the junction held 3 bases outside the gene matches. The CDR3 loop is CASSPGTGSGNTIYF. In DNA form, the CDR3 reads TGTGCCAGCAGCCCCGGGACAGGGTCTGGAAACACCATATATTTT.

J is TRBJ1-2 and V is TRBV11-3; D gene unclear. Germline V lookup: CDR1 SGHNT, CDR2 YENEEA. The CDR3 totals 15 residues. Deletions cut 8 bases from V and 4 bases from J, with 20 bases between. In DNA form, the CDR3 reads TGTGCCAGCCCCCCTCGACGGCGGGTGGGCTATGGCTACACCTTC. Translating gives CASPPRRRVGYGYTF. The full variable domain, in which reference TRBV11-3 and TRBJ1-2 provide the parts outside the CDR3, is EAGVVQSPRYKIIEKKQPVAFWCNPISGHNTLYWYLQNLGQGPELLIRYENEEAVDDSQLPKDRFSAERLKGVDSTLKIQPAELGDSAVYLCASPPRRRVGYGYTFGSGTRLTVV.

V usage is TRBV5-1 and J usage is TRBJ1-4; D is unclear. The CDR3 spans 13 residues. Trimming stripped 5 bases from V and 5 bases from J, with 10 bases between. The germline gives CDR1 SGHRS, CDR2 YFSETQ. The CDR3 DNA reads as TGCGCCAGCAGGGGCTCTTTGAATGAAAAACTGTTTTTT. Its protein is CASRGSLNEKLFF.

The CDR3 DNA is TGTGCCAGCAGCGCGATCCGGACAGATTGGGACGAGCAGTACTTC. It encodes CASSAIRTDWDEQYF. V and J are TRBV9 and TRBJ2-7, with D tentatively TRBD1 (6 bases). Germline lookup yields CDR1 SGDLS and CDR2 YYNGEE. V lost 3 bases to trimming and J lost 5 bases, with 18 bases between them. The length of the CDR3 is 15 residues.

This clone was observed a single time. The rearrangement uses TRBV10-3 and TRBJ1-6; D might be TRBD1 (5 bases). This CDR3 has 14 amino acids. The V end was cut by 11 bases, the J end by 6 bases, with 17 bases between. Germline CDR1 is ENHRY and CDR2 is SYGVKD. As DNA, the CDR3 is TGTGCCGCGAAATCCGGGGGTCCTAATTCACCCCTCCACTTT. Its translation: CAAKSGGPNSPLHF.

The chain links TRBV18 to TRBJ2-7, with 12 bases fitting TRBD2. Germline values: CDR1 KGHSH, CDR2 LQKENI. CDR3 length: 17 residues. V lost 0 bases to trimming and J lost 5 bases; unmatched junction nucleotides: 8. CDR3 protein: CASSPPITSGGNNEQYF. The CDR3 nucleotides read TGTGCCAGCTCACCACCGATTACTAGCGGGGGGAACAACGAGCAGTACTTC. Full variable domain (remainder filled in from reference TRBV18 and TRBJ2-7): NAGVMQNPRHLVRRRGQEARLRCSPMKGHSHVYWYRQLPEEGLKFMVYLQKENIIDESGMPKERFSAEFPKEGPSILRIQQVVRGDSAAYFCASSPPITSGGNNEQYFGPGTRLTVT.

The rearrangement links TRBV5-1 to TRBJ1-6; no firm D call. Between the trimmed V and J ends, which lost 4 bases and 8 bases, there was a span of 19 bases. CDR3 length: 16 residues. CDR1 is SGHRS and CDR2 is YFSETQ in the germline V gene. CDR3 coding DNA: TGCGCCAGCAGCGCAATGGCCGGTATACGGGATTCACCCCTCCACTTT. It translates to CASSAMAGIRDSPLHF.